The 2 T cell receptor beta chains below come from one sample, sequenced in a study of blood T cell repertoires in COVID-19. Method: immunoSEQ multiplex PCR; TCRdb's copy keeps in-frame clones and lacks some. In the table there are 200,000 to 250,000 clones, almost 85% of which are singletons. Sequencing input: PBMCs or T cells enriched from blood (not recorded which). The receptors here all came from a woman in her fifties or sixties with acute COVID-19.

The V call is TRBV6-5, the J call TRBJ1-2; no reliable D call. The ends were cut back, 0 bases at V and 8 bases at J, with 19 bases in the middle. The CDR3 contains 16 residues. In germline, CDR1 is MNHEY, CDR2 SVGAGI. This CDR3 reads CASSYSNGRRAGGYTF. For the CDR3, the DNA is TGTGCCAGCAGTTACTCGAATGGGAGGAGGGCCGGGGGCTACACCTTC.

This chain uses TRBV5-1 with TRBJ2-7; TRBD1 aligns across 11 bases. This CDR3 has 15 amino acids. V shed 4 bases, J shed 4 bases, and the junction held 7 bases outside the gene matches. Germline V gives CDR1 SGHRS, CDR2 YFSETQ. DNA for the CDR3: TGCGCCAGCAGCCCAGGACAGGGGGCTGGTTACGAGCAGTACTTC. This encodes CASSPGQGAGYEQYF.